The clone carrying this TCR beta chain was counted between two and nine times. Its target is not known. Alongside a J-beta primer mix, a sample-barcoded 5' primer served in a second PCR lasting roughly 6 to 11 cycles. TCRdb ran MiXCR on the 5' RACE reads and lists one entry per CDR3 protein. The sample has hundreds of thousands of distinct CDR3 sequences; roughly two fifths are singletons. The data were obtained in a study of blood T cells in healthy people across ages. Study results and limitations: Strong correlation existed between TCR beta diversity and naive T cell percentage.

Germline CDR1 reads MNHEY; CDR2 reads SMNVEV (reference sequence). This CDR3 contains 14 residues. V dropped 3 bases and J dropped 7; count of bases not matched to a gene: 6. The individuals who served as donors were healthy Caucasians living in Russia, aged roughly 6 to 90. The receptor was derived from a man older than 75 in good health. The chain links TRBV27 to TRBJ2-7; 10 bases map to TRBD1. The source material was blood. The CDR3 DNA is TGTGCCAGCAGTTTCGGACAGGGGGTGGGGGAGCAGTACTTC. As protein: CASSFGQGVGEQYF.